Described below is a single T cell receptor (beta chain) sequence and its context. No antigen is known for it. No much larger clone exists at a distance of one base, and base qualities are not known. The entry originates in a study of regulatory T cells in long-lasting Graves disease (dated by TCRdb to the early 2020s). Regarding the study in general: Patients with newly diagnosed Graves' disease had been on antithyroid drugs for under 3 months. The study was conducted in China and was registered as a clinical trial. TCR sequencing covered 13 persistent and around 20 newly diagnosed Graves' disease patients, around 35 samples in total. Persistent Graves' disease patients were compared with newly diagnosed Graves' disease patients by peripheral blood TCR sequencing and RNA sequencing. Beyond this particular receptor, the publication reports: More public clonotypes were shared among persistent patients (about 2,800) than among newly diagnosed patients (just under 1,000). Peripheral blood alone was examined, since thyroid tissue, which constituted the primary lesion, could not be accessed. As a limitation, the authors acknowledged that the small sample size may reduce accuracy. Only the TCR beta chain was sequenced and analyzed. Compared with newly diagnosed patients, patients with persistent Graves' disease had lower TCR Shannon entropy and fewer highly expanded clones, which suggests clonal expansion.

Library generation was performed with multiplex PCR. Instrument used: Illumina HiSeq 4000. CDR3 regions were amplified by Arm-PCR with iRepertoire HTBI primers to construct TCR beta libraries. Gel purification was performed on PCR products prior to sequencing. Per the authors' processing: A total of fewer than 80 TRBV and 14 TRBJ segments were identified across samples and were used for gene usage analysis of CDR3 amino acid clonotypes. COPE and FqMerger were used to merge the filtered high-quality paired reads into contigs. BLAST was used to align contigs to the IMGT TRBV, TRBD and TRBJ reference genes, and CDR3 was defined following IMGT. Highly expanded clones were defined as clonotypes with a frequency above 0.1%. Shannon entropy was used to measure repertoire diversity, and the Gini coefficient was used to measure V-J evenness. A clonotype found in more than one individual was treated as public. TCRdb trimmed the raw reads at Q25, called clones with MiXCR and kept productive beta chains. For every CDR3 protein sequence, its rows merge into one entry that carries the most common genes and DNA. TCRdb, not the authors, supplied the V and J calls. The sample yields roughly 420,000 distinct CDR3 sequences; over 15% were counted once. The ten largest clones take up about 25% of the sample.

This specimen's time point label, per the study, means: newly diagnosed GD, antithyroid drugs for less than 3 months. For both TCR sequencing and RNA sequencing, RNA was extracted from PBMCs in TRIzol. The diagnosis of Graves' disease was made according to American Thyroid Association guidelines. Patients for the study were recruited at an endocrinology department in Xi'an, China. Each patient gave approximately 10 milliliters of peripheral blood, collected in an EDTA anticoagulant tube. Ficoll Paque Plus density gradient separation was used to isolate PBMCs, and no additional T cell sorting was done. An Agilent 2100 Bioanalyzer and agarose gel were used to assess RNA quality, and a NanoDrop 2000 was used to measure RNA concentration. This same sample was also taken into another study, of T cells in Graves' hyperthyroidism and ophthalmopathy. As noted in the second study: A patient counted as having stable Graves' hyperthyroidism if no progression to ophthalmopathy occurred over 18 months of follow-up. Hyperthyroidism patients were newly diagnosed, had a disease duration of under 2 months, and were aged 18 to 65 years. The study excluded patients with uncontrolled infections, other autoimmune diseases, pregnancy or lactation. Diagnoses were based on clinical symptoms, serum thyroxine and TRAb, thyroid ultrasound and orbital computed tomography. A first-round RT-PCR of the TCR CDR3 used the HTBI primer set with the Qiagen OneStep RT-PCR kit. Most expanded thyroid clonotypes (frequency above 0.001) were also detected in blood, a finding suggesting that blood repertoires may reflect thyroid immune responses. In cross-validation, a model built on a 13 V-J signature told ophthalmopathy apart from stable hyperthyroidism with 87.88% sensitivity and around 84% specificity, and in testing the same model reached 80%/75%. In validation, the model predicted progression to ophthalmopathy a median of about 6 months before onset, with approximately 71% sensitivity and roughly 79% specificity. To identify distinguishing TCR V-J signatures, a discovery cohort of around 100 patients was used, comprising approximately 40 with Graves' ophthalmopathy and some 57 with stable Graves' hyperthyroidism. Prospective prediction of ophthalmopathy was tested in an independent validation cohort of fewer than 20 hyperthyroidism patients and some 17 patients who later progressed to ophthalmopathy. The roughly 100 discovery patients were randomly divided into training and test sets at a 7:3 ratio. In several Graves' hyperthyroidism patients, the study also compared T-cell repertoires from thyroid tissue with T-cell repertoires from blood. Following sampling, methimazole starting at 30 mg daily was given to hyperthyroidism patients, and high-dose intravenous methylprednisolone was given to ophthalmopathy patients. Libraries were constructed in a second round of multiplex PCR, after which size selection and purification were carried out. Libraries were sequenced paired-end with 100 bp reads on an Illumina HiSeq2000. SOAPnuke was used to process the raw data, with reads discarded if the reads contained adapters or uncalled bases, had a mean Phred below 15, or lacked an exact constant-primer or identifier match. COPE v1.2.5 was used to merge the high-quality paired reads, and each unique nucleotide sequence was defined as a clonotype. Clonotypes were aligned to IMGT TRBV, TRBD and TRBJ reference segments using MiTCR v1.1. The analysis included only V-J combinations with a frequency above 0.0001, which together covered 99% to 99.2% of the repertoires. A TCS score was defined as the ratio of F50 (clonal expansion) to E x V (chaos), with BLOSUM62-based TCRdist applied between CDR3 peptides within each V-J. Welch's t-statistics and random forest reduced around 550 V-J features to fewer than 15, which were used in a naive Bayes classifier (R e1071). Sample size was not statistically predetermined, and investigators were not blinded to group allocation. The paper describes TCR Vbeta CDR3 sequencing of 135 peripheral blood samples, made up of 43 ophthalmopathy patients, approximately 76 hyperthyroidism patients and 17 progressor patients.

Here the sequenced sample was peripheral blood mononuclear cells (PBMCs), taken at new diagnosis, from a patient treated with antithyroid drugs. This sequence was found in a woman aged 18 to 35 with Graves disease. Donor details come from another sample of the same person, matched by shared clones.

The nucleotide sequence is given as TGTGCCAGCAGTTGGGACCCGGGGGCCCAGGGCGAGCAGTACTTC. The translation is CASSWDPGAQGEQYF. The sequence links TRBV6-5 to TRBJ2-7; the D gene is possibly TRBD1 or TRBD2, with 6 bases matching each. V loses 4 bases of germline sequence and J loses 6 bases, and the interval between the two ends is 19 bases. As encoded in the germline V gene, CDR1 is MNHEY while CDR2 is SVGAGI. The CDR3 measures 15 amino acids from cysteine to phenylalanine. CDR3 DNA only is kept here, 45 bases in frame from base 1.